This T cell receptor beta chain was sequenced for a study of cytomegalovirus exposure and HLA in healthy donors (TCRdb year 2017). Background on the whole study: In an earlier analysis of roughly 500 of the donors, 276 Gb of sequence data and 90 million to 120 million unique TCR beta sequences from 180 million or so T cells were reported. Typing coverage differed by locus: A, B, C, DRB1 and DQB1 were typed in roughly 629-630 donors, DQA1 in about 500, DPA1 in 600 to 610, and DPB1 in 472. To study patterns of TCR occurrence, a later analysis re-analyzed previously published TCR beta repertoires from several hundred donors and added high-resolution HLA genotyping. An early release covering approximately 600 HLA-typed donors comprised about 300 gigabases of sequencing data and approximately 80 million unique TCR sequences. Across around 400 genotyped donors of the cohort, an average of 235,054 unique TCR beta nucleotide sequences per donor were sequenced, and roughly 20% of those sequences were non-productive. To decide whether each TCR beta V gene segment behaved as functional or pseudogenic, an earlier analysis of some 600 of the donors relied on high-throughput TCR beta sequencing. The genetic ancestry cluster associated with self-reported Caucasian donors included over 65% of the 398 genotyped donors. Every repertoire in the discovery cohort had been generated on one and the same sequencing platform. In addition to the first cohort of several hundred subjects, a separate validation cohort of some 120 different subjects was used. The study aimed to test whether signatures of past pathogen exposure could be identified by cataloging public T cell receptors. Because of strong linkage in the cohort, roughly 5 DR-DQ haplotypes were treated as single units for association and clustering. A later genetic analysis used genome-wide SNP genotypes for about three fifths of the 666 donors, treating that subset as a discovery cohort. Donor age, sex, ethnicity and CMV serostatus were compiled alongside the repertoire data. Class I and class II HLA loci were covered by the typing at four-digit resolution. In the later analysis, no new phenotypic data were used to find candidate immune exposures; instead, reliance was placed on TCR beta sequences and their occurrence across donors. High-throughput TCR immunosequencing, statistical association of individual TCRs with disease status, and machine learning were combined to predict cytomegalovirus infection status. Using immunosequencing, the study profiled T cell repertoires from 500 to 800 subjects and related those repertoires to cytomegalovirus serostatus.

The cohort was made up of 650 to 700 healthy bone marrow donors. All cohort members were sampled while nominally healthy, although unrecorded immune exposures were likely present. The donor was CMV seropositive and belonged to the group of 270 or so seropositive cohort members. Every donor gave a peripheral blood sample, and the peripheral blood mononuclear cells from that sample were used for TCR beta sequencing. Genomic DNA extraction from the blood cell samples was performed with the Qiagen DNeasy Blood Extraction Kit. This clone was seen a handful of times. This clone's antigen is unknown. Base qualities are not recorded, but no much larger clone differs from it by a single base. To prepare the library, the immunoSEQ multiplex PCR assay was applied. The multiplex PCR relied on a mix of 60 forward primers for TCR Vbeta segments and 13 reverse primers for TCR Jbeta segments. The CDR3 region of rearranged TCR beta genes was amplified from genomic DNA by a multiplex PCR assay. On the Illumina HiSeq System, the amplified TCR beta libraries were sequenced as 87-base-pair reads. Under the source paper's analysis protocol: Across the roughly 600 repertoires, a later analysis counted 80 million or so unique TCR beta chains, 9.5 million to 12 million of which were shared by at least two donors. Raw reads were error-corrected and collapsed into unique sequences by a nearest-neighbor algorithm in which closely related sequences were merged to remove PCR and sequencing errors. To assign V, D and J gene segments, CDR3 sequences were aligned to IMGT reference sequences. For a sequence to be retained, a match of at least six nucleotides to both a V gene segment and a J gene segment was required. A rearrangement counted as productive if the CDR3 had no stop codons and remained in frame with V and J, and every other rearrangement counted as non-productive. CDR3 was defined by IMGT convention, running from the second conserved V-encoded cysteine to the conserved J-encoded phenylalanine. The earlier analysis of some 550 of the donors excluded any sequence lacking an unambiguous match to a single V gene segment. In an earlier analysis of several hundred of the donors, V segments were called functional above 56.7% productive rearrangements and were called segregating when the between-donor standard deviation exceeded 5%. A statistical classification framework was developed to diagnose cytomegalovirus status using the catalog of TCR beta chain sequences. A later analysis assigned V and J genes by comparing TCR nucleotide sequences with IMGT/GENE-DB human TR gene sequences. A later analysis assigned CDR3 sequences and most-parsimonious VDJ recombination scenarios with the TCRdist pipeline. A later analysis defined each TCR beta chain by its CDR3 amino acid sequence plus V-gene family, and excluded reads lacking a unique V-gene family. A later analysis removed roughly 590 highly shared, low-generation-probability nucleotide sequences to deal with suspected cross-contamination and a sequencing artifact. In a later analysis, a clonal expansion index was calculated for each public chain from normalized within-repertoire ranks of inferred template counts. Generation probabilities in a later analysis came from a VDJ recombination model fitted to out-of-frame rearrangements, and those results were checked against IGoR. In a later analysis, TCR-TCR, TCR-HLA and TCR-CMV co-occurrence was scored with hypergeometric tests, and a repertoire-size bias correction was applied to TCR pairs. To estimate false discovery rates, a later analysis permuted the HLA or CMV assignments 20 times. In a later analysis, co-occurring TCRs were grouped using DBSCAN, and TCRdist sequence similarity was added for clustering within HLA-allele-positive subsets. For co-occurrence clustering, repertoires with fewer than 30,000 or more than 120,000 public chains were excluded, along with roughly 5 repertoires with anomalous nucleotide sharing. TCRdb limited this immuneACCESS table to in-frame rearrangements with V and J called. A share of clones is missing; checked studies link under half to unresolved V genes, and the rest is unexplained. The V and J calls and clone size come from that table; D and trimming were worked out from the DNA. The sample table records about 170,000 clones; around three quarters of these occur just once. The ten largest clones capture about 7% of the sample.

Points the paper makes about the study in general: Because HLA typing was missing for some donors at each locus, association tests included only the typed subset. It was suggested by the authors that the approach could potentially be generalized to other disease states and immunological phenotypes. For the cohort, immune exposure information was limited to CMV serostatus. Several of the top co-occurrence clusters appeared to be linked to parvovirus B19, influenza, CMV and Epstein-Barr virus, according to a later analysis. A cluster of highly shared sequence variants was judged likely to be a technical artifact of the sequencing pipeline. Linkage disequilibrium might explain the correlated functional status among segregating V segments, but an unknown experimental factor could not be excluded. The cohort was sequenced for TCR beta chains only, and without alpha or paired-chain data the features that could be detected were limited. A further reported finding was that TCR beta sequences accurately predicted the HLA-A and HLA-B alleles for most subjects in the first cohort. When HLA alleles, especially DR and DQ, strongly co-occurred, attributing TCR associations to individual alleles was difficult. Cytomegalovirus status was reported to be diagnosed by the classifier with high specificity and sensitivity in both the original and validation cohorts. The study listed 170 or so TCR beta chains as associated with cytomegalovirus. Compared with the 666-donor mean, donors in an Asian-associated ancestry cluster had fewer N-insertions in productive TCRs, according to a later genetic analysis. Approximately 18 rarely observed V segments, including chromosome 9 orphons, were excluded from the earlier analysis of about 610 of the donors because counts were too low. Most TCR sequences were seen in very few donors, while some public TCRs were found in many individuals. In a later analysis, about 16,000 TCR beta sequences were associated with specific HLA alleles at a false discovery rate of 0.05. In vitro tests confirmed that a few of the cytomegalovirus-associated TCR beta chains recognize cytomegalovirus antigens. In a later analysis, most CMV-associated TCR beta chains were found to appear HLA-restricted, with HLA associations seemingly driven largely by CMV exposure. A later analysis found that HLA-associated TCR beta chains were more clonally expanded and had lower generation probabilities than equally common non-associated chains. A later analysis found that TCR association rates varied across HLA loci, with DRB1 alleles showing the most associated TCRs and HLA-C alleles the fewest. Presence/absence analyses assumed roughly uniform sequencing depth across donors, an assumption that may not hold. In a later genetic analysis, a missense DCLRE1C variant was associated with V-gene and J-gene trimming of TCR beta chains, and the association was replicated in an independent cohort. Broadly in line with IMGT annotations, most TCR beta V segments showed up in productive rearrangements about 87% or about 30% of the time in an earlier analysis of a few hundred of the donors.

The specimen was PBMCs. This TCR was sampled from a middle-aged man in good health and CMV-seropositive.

The nucleotide sequence reads as follows: TGTGCCAGCAGCTTAGATCCAGTTACCTACGAGCAGTACTTC. Translation gives CASSLDPVTYEQYF. The rearrangement joined TRBV7-9 to TRBJ2-7; no D segment can be confidently identified. From cysteine to phenylalanine, the CDR3 is 14 amino acids long. Only the CDR3 DNA stays, 42 bases, in frame from base 1. Reading the germline V gene (reference sequence) gives CDR1 SEHNR and CDR2 FQNEAQ. The germline ends are 9 bases apart after V is trimmed by 1 base and J by 2 bases.